The T cell receptor beta chain under discussion was sequenced for a study of T-cell reconstitution after alpha-beta-depleted transplantation in children. This clonotype was seen a few times. The CDR3 length is 14 residues. Germline V lookup: CDR1 MNHEY, CDR2 SMNVEV (reference sequence). J was trimmed by 3 bases and V by 5 bases; bases with no gene match: 4. The library targeted TCRbeta and was prepared with unique molecular identifiers. From the PCR reads, TCRdb called clonotypes with MiXCR, one entry per CDR3 protein. Here the sample spans approximately 400,000 distinct CDR3 sequences, 9.5% to 13% being singletons.

The receptor was isolated from a human donor who donated a stem cell graft to a child with acute myeloid leukemia. Sample: PBMCs from the stem cell graft donor, taken from the stem cell graft. The rearrangement uses TRBV27 and TRBJ1-5; 7 nucleotides match TRBD1. CDR3 protein: CASSPQGLNQPQHF. As DNA, the CDR3 is TGTGCCAGCAGTCCACAGGGGCTCAATCAGCCCCAGCATTTT.